A single sample gave rise to the 9 T cell receptor beta chains below, sequenced in a study of shared clonotypes between healthy human individuals. TCRdb's copy holds only in-frame clones and misses some; the assay was immunoSEQ multiplex PCR. The table has a few million clones, more than 90% seen once; the top ten hold over 0.12%. The sample taken for sequencing was naive CD4+ T cells sorted from blood. Documented subset: CD45RA+ positively selected. These receptors came from a man younger than 35 in good health.

This chain connects TRBV30 to TRBJ2-3; tentatively, D is TRBD1 (5 bases). Germline lookup yields CDR1 GTSNPN and CDR2 SVGIG (reference sequence). The CDR3 extends over 15 amino acids. Trimming pared 2 bases from V and 0 bases from J, leaving 12 bases between. The CDR3 sequence: CAWSRQSASTDTQYF. As DNA, the CDR3 is TGTGCCTGGAGTCGACAGTCAGCTAGCACAGATACGCAGTATTTT.

V usage is TRBV7-2 and J usage is TRBJ1-6, with TRBD1 matching over 7 bases. The CDR3 length is 17 residues. The trim removed 7 bases at V and 0 bases at J, leaving 9 bases unmatched. Germline V CDR1 and CDR2: SGHTA, FQGNSA. The CDR3 loop is CASTGGYQSSYNSPLHF. CDR3 nucleotide sequence: TGTGCCAGCACAGGGGGTTATCAGAGCTCCTATAATTCACCCCTCCACTTT.

V is TRBV10-1 and J is TRBJ2-3, with unresolved D. The CDR3 consists of 13 residues. CDR1 and CDR2 from the germline V gene are WNHNN and SYGVQD (reference sequence). Trimming pared 2 bases from V and 2 bases from J, leaving 5 bases between. CDR3 sequence: CASSEANTDTQYF. The CDR3 DNA is TGCGCCAGCAGTGAGGCCAACACAGATACGCAGTATTTT.

The chain uses TRBV10-1 and TRBJ2-1; the match to TRBD2 covers 13 bases. The CDR3 is 18 amino acids. V gave up 1 base and J gave up 8 bases; unmatched junction bases: 11. CDR1 WNHNN and CDR2 SYGVQD come from the germline V gene (reference sequence). Here the CDR3 DNA reads TGCGCCAGCAGTGAGTTTACAATGACTAGCGGGAGGTACCATGAGCAGTTCTTC. Translating gives CASSEFTMTSGRYHEQFF.

The genes are TRBV12-5 and TRBJ2-3; D perhaps matches TRBD2 (6 bases). The CDR3 covers 15 residues. CDR1 and CDR2 from the germline V gene are LGHNT and FRNRAP. Trimming removed 1 base at V and 4 bases at J, with 12 bases between. DNA of the CDR3: TGTGCTAGTGGTTTGGGCGACGGGGGATCAGATACGCAGTATTTT. The encoded protein is CASGLGDGGSDTQYF.

The chain joins TRBV6-1 to TRBJ2-2, with 10 positions matching TRBD2. Germline values: CDR1 MNHNS, CDR2 SASEGT. Unmatched junction bases numbered 8, after V lost 7 bases and J lost 6 bases. The CDR3 has 15 amino acids. The CDR3 DNA reads as TGTGCCAGCAAGGATCTAGCGGGAGCTGCCGGGGAGCTGTTTTTT. This codes for CASKDLAGAAGELFF.

J is TRBJ1-2 and V is TRBV28; D may be TRBD1 (5 bases). Germline values: CDR1 MDHEN, CDR2 SYDVKM. This CDR3 has 15 residues. The ends were cut back, 3 bases at V and 3 bases at J, with 14 bases in the middle. CDR3 loop: CASSLRGGQYYGYTF. CDR3 nucleotide sequence: TGTGCCAGCAGTTTGAGGGGAGGCCAGTACTATGGCTACACCTTC.

The J gene is TRBJ2-2, the V gene TRBV4-2; tentatively, D is TRBD2 (6 bases). The germline CDR1 and CDR2 sequences are LGHNA and YNFKEQ. V was cut by 3 bases and J by 4 bases, with 9 bases left in between. This CDR3 has 14 residues. CDR3 DNA sequence: TGTGCCAGCAGCCAGCGGGACGGCACCGGGGAGCTGTTTTTT. Protein: CASSQRDGTGELFF.

The chain couples TRBV12-5 to TRBJ2-4, with TRBD2 matching 8 bases. The CDR3 sequence is 13 residues long. The J segment lost 9 bases and the V segment lost 6 bases, leaving 7 bases of the junction unmatched. The germline gives CDR1 LGHNT, CDR2 FRNRAP. The CDR3 reads CASGALAGGIQYF. The CDR3 DNA sequence: TGTGCTAGTGGCGCCCTCGCGGGAGGCATTCAGTACTTC.